The rows below give T cell receptor beta chains drawn from one sample of a study of T-cell reconstitution after alpha-beta-depleted transplantation in children. TCRdb re-analysed the PCR reads in MiXCR, keeping a single row per CDR3 protein. The table records 500,000 to 650,000 distinct CDR3 sequences, approximately 12% of them present only once. Here the sequenced sample was PBMCs, mostly from graft donor cells, taken 360 days after TCRalphabeta/CD19-depleted stem cell transplant. The receptors come from a male patient between 5 and 17 years old who had a stem cell transplant for acute myeloid leukemia, so the T cells may come from the graft donor. Each CDR3 is given with its conserved first and last residue. A D gene is named only where the DNA matches it firmly. Clone size appears in some rows only: once, few, many, or a class for an expanded clone.

size: -
J: TRBJ2-1
D: -
V: TRBV9
CDR3: CASSVRGISYNEQFF
DNA: TGTGCCAGCAGCGTAAGGGGGATCTCCTACAATGAGCAGTTCTTC

size: many
J: TRBJ2-3
D: TRBD1
V: TRBV5-1
CDR3: CASSTKTGEGFTDTQYF
DNA: TGCGCCAGCAGCACAAAGACAGGGGAAGGATTCACAGATACGCAGTATTTT

size: few
J: TRBJ2-1
D: TRBD2
V: TRBV10-3
CDR3: CAISGALAGGRNEQFF
DNA: TGTGCCATCAGTGGGGCTCTAGCGGGAGGGAGAAATGAGCAGTTCTTC

size: once
J: TRBJ2-1
D: -
V: TRBV9
CDR3: CASRGRWGEQFF
DNA: TGTGCCAGCAGAGGGAGATGGGGTGAGCAGTTCTTC

size: many
J: TRBJ2-3
D: TRBD2
V: TRBV7-3
CDR3: CASSYGTSGTDTQYF
DNA: TGTGCCAGCAGCTACGGGACTAGCGGCACAGATACGCAGTATTTT

size: -
J: TRBJ1-5
D: -
V: TRBV12-3/TRBV12-4
CDR3: CASTLAGPSNQPQHF
DNA: TGTGCCAGCACTCTAGCGGGGCCGAGCAATCAGCCCCAGCATTTT

size: few
J: TRBJ2-2
D: TRBD1
V: TRBV4-3
CDR3: CASSQEGTDGELFF
DNA: TGCGCCAGCAGCCAAGAGGGGACAGACGGGGAGCTGTTTTTT

size: few
J: TRBJ1-6
D: TRBD1
V: TRBV11-1
CDR3: CASSFSGTGIYNSPLHF
DNA: TGTGCCAGCAGCTTCTCCGGGACAGGGATCTATAATTCACCCCTCCACTTT

size: many
J: TRBJ2-1
D: TRBD2
V: TRBV11-1
CDR3: CASSPPAGGYNEQFF
DNA: TGTGCCAGCAGCCCCCCAGCGGGGGGTTACAATGAGCAGTTCTTC

size: few
J: TRBJ2-1
D: -
V: TRBV7-3
CDR3: CASSKTSGFEQFF
DNA: TGTGCCAGCAGCAAAACCTCGGGCTTCGAGCAGTTCTTC

size: many
J: TRBJ1-1
D: -
V: TRBV4-3
CDR3: CASSQDLRRYTEAFF
DNA: TGCGCCAGCAGCCAAGATCTTAGGCGGTACACTGAAGCTTTCTTT

size: -
J: TRBJ2-6
D: TRBD2
V: TRBV18
CDR3: CASSHPGGPGANVLTF
DNA: TGTGCCAGCTCACACCCGGGAGGTCCTGGGGCCAACGTCCTGACTTTC

size: -
J: TRBJ2-7
D: -
V: TRBV7-2
CDR3: CASSVGTSLYEQYF
DNA: TGTGCCAGCAGCGTCGGGACATCCCTCTACGAGCAGTACTTC

size: -
J: TRBJ2-5
D: TRBD2
V: TRBV5-1
CDR3: CASSPRGLAASQETQYF
DNA: TGCGCCAGCAGCCCTCGGGGACTAGCGGCTTCCCAAGAGACCCAGTACTTC

size: many
J: TRBJ2-5
D: -
V: TRBV28
CDR3: CASIRQPWETQYF
DNA: TGTGCCAGCATAAGACAGCCTTGGGAGACCCAGTACTTC

size: few
J: TRBJ2-2
D: -
V: TRBV7-8
CDR3: CASSRVLFEPGELFF
DNA: TGTGCCAGCAGCCGAGTGCTCTTCGAGCCCGGGGAGCTGTTTTTT

size: few
J: TRBJ2-7
D: TRBD2
V: TRBV20-1
CDR3: CSVPTPSGRAGYEQYF
DNA: TGCAGTGTTCCTACACCTAGCGGGAGGGCCGGCTACGAGCAGTACTTC

size: few
J: TRBJ2-3
D: -
V: TRBV3-1
CDR3: CASSQEGSAPRYPQYF
DNA: TGTGCCAGCAGCCAAGAAGGTAGCGCCCCGAGGTATCCGCAGTATTTT

size: few
J: TRBJ2-7
D: -
V: TRBV12-3/TRBV12-4
CDR3: CASSPGGLLPDYEQYF
DNA: TGTGCCAGCAGTCCAGGAGGACTCCTTCCCGATTACGAGCAGTACTTC

size: -
J: TRBJ2-1
D: -
V: TRBV24-1
CDR3: CATRAQGSYNEQFF
DNA: TGTGCCACCAGAGCCCAGGGCTCCTACAATGAGCAGTTCTTC

size: -
J: TRBJ2-6
D: TRBD2
V: TRBV30
CDR3: CARRLAGGLGANVLTF
DNA: TGTGCCCGGAGACTAGCGGGAGGTTTGGGGGCCAACGTCCTGACTTTC

size: few
J: TRBJ2-3
D: TRBD2
V: TRBV5-1
CDR3: CASSPRGGGVADTQYF
DNA: TGCGCCAGCAGCCCGAGGGGCGGGGGAGTCGCAGATACGCAGTATTTT

size: -
J: TRBJ2-1
D: TRBD2
V: TRBV12-3/TRBV12-4
CDR3: CASSGELAGYNEQFF
DNA: TGTGCCAGCAGTGGGGAATTAGCGGGTTACAATGAGCAGTTCTTC

size: -
J: TRBJ2-2
D: -
V: TRBV7-8
CDR3: CASTPWSNTGELFF
DNA: TGTGCCAGCACCCCCTGGTCGAACACCGGGGAGCTGTTTTTT

size: -
J: TRBJ2-1
D: TRBD2
V: TRBV12-3/TRBV12-4
CDR3: CASSQTSGRREQFF
DNA: TGTGCCAGCAGCCAAACTAGCGGGAGACGTGAGCAGTTCTTC

size: many
J: TRBJ2-2
D: -
V: TRBV21-1
CDR3: CASSKLRVTGELFF
DNA: TGTGCCAGCAGCAAACTCAGGGTTACCGGGGAGCTGTTTTTT

size: few
J: TRBJ2-3
D: TRBD2
V: TRBV7-2
CDR3: CASSGPRGDLGTDTQYF
DNA: TGTGCCAGCAGCGGGCCACGGGGGGATCTTGGCACAGATACGCAGTATTTT

size: -
J: TRBJ2-3
D: -
V: TRBV28
CDR3: CASRWTEADTQYF
DNA: TGTGCCAGCAGGTGGACAGAGGCAGATACGCAGTATTTT

size: -
J: TRBJ2-1
D: -
V: TRBV27
CDR3: CASSPRGGVGNEQFF
DNA: TGTGCCAGCAGTCCCCGAGGGGGAGTGGGCAATGAGCAGTTCTTC

size: -
J: TRBJ2-2
D: TRBD1
V: TRBV20-1
CDR3: CSALLGTVNTGELFF
DNA: TGCAGTGCGTTACTCGGGACAGTTAACACCGGGGAGCTGTTTTTT

size: -
J: TRBJ2-1
D: -
V: TRBV5-1
CDR3: CASSLKDWDNEQFF
DNA: TGCGCCAGCAGCTTGAAGGACTGGGACAATGAGCAGTTCTTC

size: few
J: TRBJ2-5
D: TRBD2
V: TRBV10-3
CDR3: CAISESMGLAGVKVETQYF
DNA: TGTGCCATCAGTGAGTCGATGGGTTTAGCGGGAGTAAAGGTGGAGACCCAGTACTTC

size: -
J: TRBJ2-1
D: TRBD2
V: TRBV28
CDR3: CASSKIPGLAAISYNEQFF
DNA: TGTGCCAGCAGTAAGATTCCGGGACTAGCGGCAATCTCCTACAATGAGCAGTTCTTC

size: -
J: TRBJ2-1
D: TRBD1
V: TRBV29-1
CDR3: CSAGTGSYNEQFF
DNA: TGCAGTGCCGGGACAGGGTCTTACAATGAGCAGTTCTTC

size: many
J: TRBJ2-3
D: -
V: TRBV7-2
CDR3: CASSLELRLGTQYF
DNA: TGTGCCAGCAGCTTAGAACTTAGATTAGGTACGCAGTATTTT

size: few
J: TRBJ2-7
D: -
V: TRBV14
CDR3: CASSSPRLGEQYF
DNA: TGTGCCAGCAGCTCCCCCCGGCTGGGCGAGCAGTACTTC

size: -
J: TRBJ2-7
D: -
V: TRBV20-1
CDR3: CSASKGAGTYEQYF
DNA: TGCAGTGCTAGTAAAGGGGCGGGAACCTACGAGCAGTACTTC

size: few
J: TRBJ2-7
D: TRBD2
V: TRBV4-2
CDR3: CASSQDMTSGREQYF
DNA: TGTGCCAGCAGCCAAGATATGACTAGCGGGAGAGAGCAGTACTTC

size: -
J: TRBJ2-7
D: TRBD2
V: TRBV7-2
CDR3: CASSLEAGGLEQYF
DNA: TGTGCCAGCAGCTTAGAAGCGGGAGGGCTCGAGCAGTACTTC

size: few
J: TRBJ2-4
D: TRBD2
V: TRBV7-3
CDR3: CASSPGTSRDIQYF
DNA: TGTGCCAGCAGCCCTGGGACTAGCCGGGACATTCAGTACTTC

size: few
J: TRBJ1-1
D: -
V: TRBV20-1
CDR3: CSAGSPRGNTEAFF
DNA: TGCAGTGCTGGGTCGCCCAGGGGTAACACTGAAGCTTTCTTT

size: few
J: TRBJ2-1
D: -
V: TRBV20-1
CDR3: CSAPRTGYNEQFF
DNA: TGCAGTGCCCCGAGAACAGGGTACAATGAGCAGTTCTTC

size: many
J: TRBJ2-5
D: TRBD2
V: TRBV7-7
CDR3: CASSSFLPGLAGAADQETQYF
DNA: TGTGCCAGCAGCTCGTTTCTACCGGGACTAGCGGGAGCTGCGGACCAAGAGACCCAGTACTTC

size: few
J: TRBJ2-2
D: -
V: TRBV11-2
CDR3: CASSLGAINTGELFF
DNA: TGTGCCAGCAGCTTAGGGGCTATCAACACCGGGGAGCTGTTTTTT